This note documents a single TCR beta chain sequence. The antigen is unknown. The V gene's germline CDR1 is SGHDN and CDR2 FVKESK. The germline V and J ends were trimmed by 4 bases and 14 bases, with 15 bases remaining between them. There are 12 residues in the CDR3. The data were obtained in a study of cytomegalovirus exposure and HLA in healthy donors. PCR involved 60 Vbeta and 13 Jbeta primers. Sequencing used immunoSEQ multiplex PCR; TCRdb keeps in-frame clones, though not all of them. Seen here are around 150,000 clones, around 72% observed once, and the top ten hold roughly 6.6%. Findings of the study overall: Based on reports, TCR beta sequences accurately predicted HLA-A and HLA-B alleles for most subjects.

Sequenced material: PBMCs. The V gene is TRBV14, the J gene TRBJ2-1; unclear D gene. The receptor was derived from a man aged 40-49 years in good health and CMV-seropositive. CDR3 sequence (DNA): TGTGCCAGCAGCCTTCTAGGTAGAGACGAGTTCTTC. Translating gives CASSLLGRDEFF. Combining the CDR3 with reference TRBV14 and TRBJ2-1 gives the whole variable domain EAGVTQFPSHSVIEKGQTVTLRCDPISGHDNLYWYRRVMGKEIKFLLHFVKESKQDESGMPNNRFLAERTGGTYSTLKVQPAELEDSGVYFCASSLLGRDEFFGPGTRLTVL.